This TCR beta chain is drawn from a study of shared clonotypes between healthy human individuals. Study-wide results and limits: Shared clonotypes: 4.5% to 6% naive CD4, under 4% naive CD8, about 2.5% memory CD4, more than 0.3% memory CD8. Genetic and exposure-history diversity was limited by the few donors.

Several immunoSEQ 96-well plates shared each subset's DNA, each plate a replicate. TCRdb's copy holds only in-frame clones and misses some; the assay was immunoSEQ multiplex PCR. The profile shows fewer than 850,000 clones, approximately 97% of them singletons. About this clone: The antigen remains undetermined.

Germline V gene data show CDR1 as MGHDK and CDR2 as SYGVNS. The CDR3 is 13 residues long. V gave up 4 bases and J gave up 14 bases; unmatched junction bases: 13. In the naive CD8 group, cells lacked CD45RO and were positively selected for CCR7, so terminally differentiated effector memory CD45RA+ cells were left out. Sequencing was carried out using naive CD8+ T cells sorted from blood. V usage is TRBV25-1 and J usage is TRBJ1-1; TRBD1 matches 7 bases. The TCR was taken from a man aged 30 to 45 in good health. In DNA, the CDR3 is TGTGCCAGCAGTGTAAAGGGGGCGAGGCGAGAATTCTTT. Its protein product is CASSVKGARREFF.